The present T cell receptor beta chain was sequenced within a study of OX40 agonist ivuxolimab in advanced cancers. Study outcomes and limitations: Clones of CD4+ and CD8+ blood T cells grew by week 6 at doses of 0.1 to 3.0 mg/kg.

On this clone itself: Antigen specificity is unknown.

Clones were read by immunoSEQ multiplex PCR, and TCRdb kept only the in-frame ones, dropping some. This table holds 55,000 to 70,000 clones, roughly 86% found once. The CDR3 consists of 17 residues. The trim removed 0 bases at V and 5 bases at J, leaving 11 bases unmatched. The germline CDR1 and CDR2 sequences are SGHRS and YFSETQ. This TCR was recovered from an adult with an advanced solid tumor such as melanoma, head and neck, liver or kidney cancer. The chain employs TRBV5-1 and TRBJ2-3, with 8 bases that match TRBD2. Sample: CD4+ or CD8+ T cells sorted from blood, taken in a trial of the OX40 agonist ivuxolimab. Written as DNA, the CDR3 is TGCGCCAGCAGCTTGGGGCCACGGGCGGGGGGCCAAGATACGCAGTATTTT. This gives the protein CASSLGPRAGGQDTQYF.